This T cell receptor (beta chain) originates from a study of OX40 agonist ivuxolimab in advanced cancers. Trimming left V 9 bases short and J 5 bases short, with 10 bases between. This CDR3 spans 12 amino acids. Germline V gene data show CDR1 as MGHRA and CDR2 as YSYEKL. Overall study findings and caveats: Partial responders receiving 0.1-3.0 mg/kg showed among the lowest clonal expansion.

Some clones are missing from TCRdb's copy, which holds only in-frame ones; the method was immunoSEQ multiplex PCR. The repertoire has 27,000 or so clones, under 90% of them found once; the top ten carry around 10%. This clone was seen just once. Its antigen is unidentified. The sequencing here drew on CD4+ or CD8+ T cells sorted from blood, taken in a trial of the OX40 agonist ivuxolimab. The rearrangement links TRBV4-1 to TRBJ2-2; maybe TRBD1 (6 bases). The clonotype comes from an adult with an advanced solid tumor such as melanoma, head and neck, liver or kidney cancer. The CDR3, as DNA: TGCGCCAGTCAAACAGGGACCGGGGAGCTGTTTTTT. Translating it yields CASQTGTGELFF.